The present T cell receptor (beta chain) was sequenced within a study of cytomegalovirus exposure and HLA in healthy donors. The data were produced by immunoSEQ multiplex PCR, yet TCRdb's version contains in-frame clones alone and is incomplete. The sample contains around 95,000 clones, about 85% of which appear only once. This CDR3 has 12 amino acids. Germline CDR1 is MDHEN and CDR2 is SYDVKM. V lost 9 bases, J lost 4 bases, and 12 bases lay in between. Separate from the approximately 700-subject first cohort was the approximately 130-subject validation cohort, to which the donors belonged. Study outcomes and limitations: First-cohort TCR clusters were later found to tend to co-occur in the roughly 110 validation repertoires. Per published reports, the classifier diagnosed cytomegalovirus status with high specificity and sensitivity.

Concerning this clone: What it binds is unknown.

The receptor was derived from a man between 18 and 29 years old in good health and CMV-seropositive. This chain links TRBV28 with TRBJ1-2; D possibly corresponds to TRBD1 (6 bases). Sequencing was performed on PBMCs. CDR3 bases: TGTGCCAGTATCCAGGGGACCTATGGCTACACCTTC. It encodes CASIQGTYGYTF.